The 15 T cell receptor beta chains presented below share a single source sample, sequenced in a study of vaccination and CD4 T cells after COVID-19. Cultured CD4+ T cell DNA underwent sequencing with the Oncomine TCR Beta short-read assay. Each CDR3 protein is one row after TCRdb ran MiXCR on the PCR reads. The table shows roughly 7,500 distinct CDR3 sequences, with 45% to 50% occurring only once. These TCRs' antigens remain unknown. Noted treatment: approximately nine-day PBMC culture with coronavirus spike peptide pools or control peptides (ViraFEST assay). Sequencing input: CD4+ T cells from blood, cultured in vitro. The receptors originated from a human donor who had recovered from COVID-19.

The J gene is TRBJ1-2, the V gene TRBV27; unclear D gene. This CDR3 region has 13 residues. From germline, CDR1 is MNHEY and CDR2 SMNVEV (reference sequence). Trimming stripped 4 bases from V and 1 base from J, with 7 bases between. In DNA, the CDR3 is TGTGCCAGCAGTTGGAGCAATAACTATGGCTACACCTTC. Translated: CASSWSNNYGYTF.

The gene calls are TRBV27 and TRBJ1-6, with D tentatively TRBD1 (6 bases). The CDR3 has 15 amino acids. The V and J ends lost 4 bases and 7 bases respectively, with 14 bases between them. The germline V gene has CDR1 MNHEY and CDR2 SMNVEV (reference sequence). Written as DNA, the CDR3 is TGTGCCAGCAGTTCTTACAGGGACGACAATTCACCCCTCCACTTT. Encoded protein: CASSSYRDDNSPLHF.

This clonotype was recorded once. This chain joins TRBV7-8 and TRBJ2-3; 9 nucleotides match TRBD1. The CDR3 totals 15 residues. Unmatched junction bases numbered 14, after V lost 10 bases and J lost 6 bases. Germline lookup yields CDR1 SGHVS and CDR2 FQNEAQ. This chain's CDR3 is CATRRRDREADTQYF. The CDR3, as DNA: TGTGCCACTCGACGGAGGGACAGGGAAGCCGATACGCAGTATTTT.

V and J are TRBV7-2 and TRBJ1-2; D gene unclear. Germline-derived CDR1 and CDR2 are SGHTA and FQGNSA. The CDR3 length is 13 residues. The ends were cut back, 2 bases at V and 4 bases at J, with 8 bases in the middle. The CDR3 region is CASSLTQFYGYTF. DNA for the CDR3: TGTGCCAGCAGCTTAACACAGTTCTATGGCTACACCTTC.

The V call is TRBV6-1, the J call TRBJ2-4; D ambiguous. The V gene lost 5 bases and the J gene lost 0 bases, with 11 bases spanning the gap. There are 15 residues in the CDR3. Germline V gene data show CDR1 as MNHNS and CDR2 as SASEGT. CDR3 sequence reads: CASSPLVLAKNIQYF. The CDR3 DNA reads TGTGCCAGCAGTCCCCTCGTGCTAGCCAAAAACATTCAGTACTTC.

This chain links TRBV2 with TRBJ1-1; D uncertain. Trimming took 1 base from V and 4 from J, leaving 13 bases between them. Per the germline V gene, CDR1 is SNHLY and CDR2 is FYNNEI. There are 15 residues in the CDR3. The CDR3 coding sequence is TGTGCCAGCAGTGAAGGTTTGCCCTTGACCACTGAAGCTTTCTTT. Encoded protein: CASSEGLPLTTEAFF.

This clonotype was seen more than once but under ten times. This chain joins TRBV2 and TRBJ1-3, with 7 bases identical to TRBD1. CDR1 and CDR2 from the germline V gene are SNHLY and FYNNEI. The CDR3 consists of 16 residues. The J segment lost 4 bases and the V segment lost 6 bases, leaving 12 bases of the junction unmatched. CDR3 region: CASSRGGLTGGNTIYF. In nucleotides, the CDR3 is TGTGCCAGCAGCAGAGGGGGGCTGACAGGGGGAAACACCATATATTTT. Full variable domain (rest looked up from reference TRBV2 and TRBJ1-3): EPEVTQTPSHQVTQMGQEVILRCVPISNHLYFYWYRQILGQKVEFLVSFYNNEISEKSEIFDDQFSVERPDGSNFTLKIRSTKLEDSAMYFCASSRGGLTGGNTIYFGEGSWLTVV.

The chain's CDR3 is CASSVAYTDGNQPQHF. CDR3 bases: TGTGCCAGCAGCGTAGCGTACACCGATGGCAATCAGCCCCAGCATTTT. The rearrangement joins TRBV9 to TRBJ1-5; D remains unclear. Germline CDR1 and CDR2: SGDLS and YYNGEE. The V end lost 0 bases, the J end lost 2 bases, and 12 bases lay between the germline ends. The CDR3 spans 16 residues.

The gene calls are TRBV6-1 and TRBJ1-4; TRBD1 is a possible D gene (5 bases). CDR1 is MNHNS and CDR2 is SASEGT in the germline V gene. Trimming stripped 11 bases from V and 8 bases from J, with 18 bases between. CDR3 length: 13 residues. DNA of the CDR3: TGTGCCTCCGGGGGATTCCCAGGGGAAAAACTGTTTTTT. Protein sequence: CASGGFPGEKLFF.

V is TRBV5-6 and J is TRBJ1-2, with TRBD1 matching over 7 bases. V gave up 3 bases and J gave up 6 bases; unmatched junction bases: 11. The V gene's germline CDR1 is SGHDT and CDR2 YYEEEE. This CDR3 contains 15 residues. The CDR3 DNA reads as TGTGCCAGCAGCTCTAAAACAGGGGCAGCCGATGGCTACACCTTC. Amino acids: CASSSKTGAADGYTF. The variable domain in full, completed from reference TRBV5-6 and TRBJ1-2, reads DAGVTQSPTHLIKTRGQQVTLRCSPKSGHDTVSWYQQALGQGPQFIFQYYEEEERQRGNFPDRFSGHQFPNYSSELNVNALLLGDSALYLCASSSKTGAADGYTFGSGTRLTVV.

This rearrangement joins TRBV21-1 to TRBJ2-7; the D segment call TRBD1 is taken from the table without a DNA check. TRBV21-1 represents a pseudogene. The CDR3 sequence is 15 residues long. The CDR3 protein is CASSPRGGVLYEQYF. As DNA, the CDR3 is TGTGCCAGCAGCCCTCGGGGGGGGGTCCTCTACGAGCAGTACTTC.

This clonotype has only a few counts. The chain combines TRBV6-5 with TRBJ1-6; D uncertain. CDR3 length: 14 amino acids. CDR1 and CDR2 from the germline V gene are MNHEY and SVGAGI. V shed 2 bases and J shed 3 bases, with 5 bases lying between them. The CDR3 reads CASSYEDYNSPLHF. As DNA, the CDR3 is TGTGCCAGCAGTTACGAGGACTATAATTCACCCCTCCACTTT.

The V and J genes are TRBV5-1 and TRBJ2-5, with unresolved D. This CDR3 spans 14 amino acids. Germline V gene sequence: CDR1 SGHRS, CDR2 YFSETQ. V was pared by 2 bases and J by 4 bases, with 12 bases between. The CDR3 nucleotides are TGCGCCAGCAGCTTAGTTGGTATTGGAGAGACCCAGTACTTC. It yields the protein CASSLVGIGETQYF.

This clonotype has a handful of counts. The chain recombines TRBV11-3 with TRBJ1-1, with D maybe TRBD1 (6 bases). Trimming shortened V by 6 bases and J by 4 bases, and 18 bases separated the two germline ends. Germline assignment: CDR1 SGHNT and CDR2 YENEEA. There are 15 residues in the CDR3. This CDR3 is CASRQSSGAGTEAFF. Written as DNA, the CDR3 is TGTGCCAGCAGACAAAGTTCGGGGGCTGGCACTGAAGCTTTCTTT.

The table lists this clonotype with a count of one. The chain couples TRBV10-3 to TRBJ2-5; 7 nucleotides match TRBD1. Germline loops: CDR1 ENHRY, CDR2 SYGVKD. V dropped 5 bases and J dropped 3; count of bases not matched to a gene: 3. This CDR3 spans 13 amino acids. The CDR3 nucleotides read TGTGCCATCAGTCCGGGACAGAAAGAGACCCAGTACTTC. Translated, it gives CAISPGQKETQYF.